This T cell receptor (beta chain) stems from a study of blood T cell repertoires in COVID-19. Study-level background: The cDNA or gDNA used as material had been derived from T cells, B-cell-depleted T cells, or PBMCs.

The CDR3 has 19 residues. With V trimmed by 7 bases and J by 0 bases, 12 bases remained unmatched. In germline, CDR1 is MNHEY, CDR2 SMNVEV (reference sequence). This table comes from immunoSEQ multiplex PCR, and its TCRdb copy is limited to in-frame clones, with some not included. The data show over 100,000 clones, roughly 83% seen once. The genes are TRBV27 and TRBJ2-6, with TRBD1 matching 10 bases. This TCR was sampled from a woman at least 80 years old with acute or convalescent COVID-19. The sample consisted of peripheral blood. The CDR3 DNA sequence: TGTGCCAGCACTAAAACCGGGACAGGGGTCTTCTCTGGGGCCAACGTCCTGACTTTC. It codes for CASTKTGTGVFSGANVLTF.